This passage covers 14 T cell receptor beta chains from one sample sequenced in a study of identical twins. Each CDR3 protein is one row after TCRdb ran MiXCR on the 5' RACE reads. Here the sample spans about 550,000 distinct CDR3 sequences, around 24% being singletons. The sample was also linked to a second study, of yellow fever vaccine responses in identical twins.

Sequenced sample: CD4+ T cells sorted from blood. Receptors originate from a woman under 30 in good health.

V usage is TRBV10-3 and J usage is TRBJ1-2; 10 bases are a match to TRBD1. V dropped 0 bases and J dropped 4; count of bases not matched to a gene: 8. Germline V gene data show CDR1 as ENHRY and CDR2 as SYGVKD. The length of the CDR3 is 17 residues. As DNA, the CDR3 is TGTGCCATCAGTGAGTCGACAGGGGGCTCCTCCAGCTATGGCTACACCTTC. Residues: CAISESTGGSSSYGYTF.

This rearrangement joins TRBV27 to TRBJ1-1, with D maybe TRBD1 (5 bases). Between the trimmed V and J ends, which lost 6 bases and 7 bases, there was a span of 12 bases. The CDR3 length is 12 residues. From germline, CDR1 is MNHEY and CDR2 SMNVEV (reference sequence). The CDR3 is CASRPVGGEAFF. The CDR3 region has the DNA TGTGCCAGCAGGCCGGTTGGGGGTGAAGCTTTCTTT.

The chain couples TRBV20-1 to TRBJ2-1; 9 bases are a match to TRBD2. This CDR3 spans 15 amino acids. Germline assignment: CDR1 DFQATT and CDR2 SNEGSKA (reference sequence). The trim removed 6 bases at V and 5 bases at J, leaving 11 bases unmatched. The CDR3 reads CSAMIAGVPNNEQFF. In DNA, the CDR3 is TGCAGTGCCATGATAGCGGGAGTACCCAACAATGAGCAGTTCTTC.

This clonotype showed up just a few times. This chain joins TRBV4-1 and TRBJ1-4; D is unresolved. The CDR3 is 14 amino acids. The V end lost 1 base, the J end lost 7 bases, and 10 bases lay between the germline ends. The germline V gene encodes CDR1 MGHRA and CDR2 YSYEKL. CDR3 amino acids: CASSQGGFIEKLFF. CDR3 DNA: TGCGCCAGCAGCCAAGGCGGGTTCATTGAAAAACTGTTTTTT.

This clonotype was detected a few times. V and J are TRBV10-2 and TRBJ2-7; D gene ambiguous. Germline assignment: CDR1 WSHSY and CDR2 SAAADI. This CDR3 is built from 15 residues. Trimming removed 0 bases at V and 6 bases at J, with 15 bases between. The CDR3 is CASSESVAGRVEQYF. In DNA form, the CDR3 reads TGCGCCAGCAGTGAGTCTGTGGCTGGTAGGGTCGAGCAGTACTTC.

The gene calls are TRBV2 and TRBJ2-1; TRBD2 matches 10 bases. CDR1 and CDR2 (germline): SNHLY, FYNNEI. V dropped 8 bases and J dropped 5; count of bases not matched to a gene: 15. The CDR3 extends over 17 amino acids. CDR3 in amino acids: CASCPLRTSGWNNEQFF. As DNA, the CDR3 is TGTGCCAGCTGCCCCCTTCGGACTAGCGGTTGGAACAATGAGCAGTTCTTC.

The chain combines TRBV20-1 with TRBJ2-2, with 12 bases identical to TRBD2. Germline loops: CDR1 DFQATT, CDR2 SNEGSKA (reference sequence). The ends lost 1 base at V and 5 bases at J; junction bases unmatched: 5. There are 16 residues in the CDR3. CDR3 in DNA: TGCAGTGCTAGAGCTAGCGGGAGGGCCGTAACCGGGGAGCTGTTTTTT. Translated, it gives CSARASGRAVTGELFF.

The chain couples TRBV6-1 to TRBJ2-7; unclear D gene. The length of the CDR3 is 15 residues. V was clipped by 6 bases and J by 2 bases, with 17 bases between them. Per the germline V gene, CDR1 is MNHNS and CDR2 is SASEGT. DNA of the CDR3: TGTGCCAGCAGGGACCCTCGACTTCCCACCTACGAGCAGTACTTC. It translates to CASRDPRLPTYEQYF.

The chain links TRBV5-1 to TRBJ2-2; 9 nucleotides agree with TRBD1. Germline lookup yields CDR1 SGHRS and CDR2 YFSETQ. The junction had 9 bases not matched to a gene; V was cut back by 4 bases and J by 2 bases. The CDR3 totals 17 residues. The CDR3 reads CASSRITTGGNTGELFF. As DNA, the CDR3 is TGCGCCAGCAGCCGAATCACCACAGGGGGCAACACCGGGGAGCTGTTTTTT.

The table lists this clonotype with a few counts. The V call is TRBV2, the J call TRBJ2-2; 7 bases match TRBD1. Looked up from germline, CDR1 is SNHLY and CDR2 is FYNNEI. The CDR3 contains 14 residues. Unmatched junction bases numbered 2, after V lost 3 bases and J lost 4 bases. In nucleotides, the CDR3 is TGTGCCAGCAGTGATGCAGGGGGCACCGGGGAGCTGTTTTTT. It specifies CASSDAGGTGELFF.

This clonotype was observed many times. Here the CDR3 DNA reads TGCGCCAGCAGCTCCCCGGACCTCCTGAGCGGGGAGCTGTTTTTT. It is translated as CASSSPDLLSGELFF. The rearrangement links TRBV5-1 to TRBJ2-2; D unclear. The V gene lost 3 bases and the J gene lost 7 bases, with 16 bases spanning the gap. The CDR3 is 15 residues long. Germline CDR1 is SGHRS and CDR2 is YFSETQ.

This chain links TRBV29-1 with TRBJ2-5; D may be TRBD1 (6 bases). V was pared by 6 bases and J by 5 bases, with 16 bases between. The CDR3 has 13 amino acids. Per the germline V gene, CDR1 is SQVTM and CDR2 is ANQGSEA. The CDR3 loop is CSVRVRGSETQYF. The DNA for the CDR3 is TGCAGCGTACGGGTCAGGGGAAGCGAGACCCAGTACTTC.

The gene calls are TRBV18 and TRBJ2-2, with 9 positions matching TRBD1. J gave up 2 bases and V 3 bases, and 7 bases lay outside the gene matches. The CDR3 runs 17 residues. Germline assignment: CDR1 KGHSH and CDR2 LQKENI. CDR3 in amino acids: CASSPLTTGGNTGELFF. CDR3 nucleotides: TGTGCCAGCTCACCGCTAACGACAGGGGGAAACACCGGGGAGCTGTTTTTT. The full variable domain, rest sourced from reference TRBV18 and TRBJ2-2, is NAGVMQNPRHLVRRRGQEARLRCSPMKGHSHVYWYRQLPEEGLKFMVYLQKENIIDESGMPKERFSAEFPKEGPSILRIQQVVRGDSAAYFCASSPLTTGGNTGELFFGEGSRLTVL.

There are a few counts of this clonotype. The J gene is TRBJ1-1, the V gene TRBV6-5, with unresolved D. Germline CDR1 is MNHEY and CDR2 is SVGAGI. Trimming left V 2 bases short and J 8 bases short, with 12 bases between. The CDR3 spans 13 residues. The CDR3 nucleotides read TGTGCCAGCAGTTACGCCGACCCGGGAGAAGCTTTCTTT. Translation: CASSYADPGEAFF.